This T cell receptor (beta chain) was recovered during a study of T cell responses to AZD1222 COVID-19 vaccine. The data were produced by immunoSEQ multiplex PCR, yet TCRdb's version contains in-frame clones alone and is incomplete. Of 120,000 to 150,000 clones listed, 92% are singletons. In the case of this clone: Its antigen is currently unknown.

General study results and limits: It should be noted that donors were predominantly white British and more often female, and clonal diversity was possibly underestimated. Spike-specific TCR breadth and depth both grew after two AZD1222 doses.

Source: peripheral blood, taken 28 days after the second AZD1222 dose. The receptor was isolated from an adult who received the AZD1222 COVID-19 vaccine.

The CDR3 spells CASSVRDSLYGYTF. CDR3 bases: TGTGCCAGCAGCGTCCGGGACAGTCTCTATGGCTACACCTTC. This chain links TRBV9 with TRBJ1-2, with TRBD1 matching 7 bases. Trimming at V came to 2 bases and at J to 4 bases, leaving 5 bases not matched to a gene. Per germline, CDR1 SGDLS and CDR2 YYNGEE. This CDR3 has 14 amino acids.